The 6 T cell receptor beta chains below all came from one sample that was sequenced in a study of radiation and T cells in renal cell carcinoma. Sequenced by immunoSEQ multiplex PCR; TCRdb stores in-frame clones only, minus some. The profile shows some 80,000 clones, around four fifths of them singletons. The sample's time point: blood 4 weeks post-SBRT, at nephrectomy. Indicated treatment: 15 Gy SBRT to primary tumor, nephrectomy 4 weeks later. The source was blood, collected from a patient whose treatment included radiotherapy and nephrectomy. The receptors were sampled from a woman aged 60-70 years with renal cell carcinoma.

The rearrangement links TRBV9 to TRBJ1-1; D not resolved. From germline, CDR1 is SGDLS and CDR2 YYNGEE. V lost 4 bases, J lost 1 base, and 11 bases lay in between. The CDR3 runs to 14 residues. The CDR3 DNA is TGTGCCAGCAGCCCAGTCGACGAGAACACTGAAGCTTTCTTT. Amino acid sequence: CASSPVDENTEAFF.

V and J are TRBV9 and TRBJ2-2; D is perhaps TRBD1 (6 bases). The germline gives CDR1 SGDLS, CDR2 YYNGEE. CDR3 size: 15 residues. Deletions cut 3 bases from V and 3 bases from J, with 12 bases between. The CDR3 is CASSEHGGDTGELFF. As DNA, the CDR3 is TGTGCCAGCAGCGAGCATGGGGGCGACACCGGGGAGCTGTTTTTT.

The V gene is TRBV19, the J gene TRBJ1-5; tentative D call: TRBD1 (5 bases). This CDR3 contains 15 residues. With 5 bases removed from V and 6 bases from J, the gap between germline ends came to 17 bases. Germline V gives CDR1 LNHDA, CDR2 SQIVND (reference sequence). The CDR3 region has the DNA TGTGCCAGTAGTGGGGCCTCCAGGACGGCTCAGCCCCAGCATTTT. This encodes CASSGASRTAQPQHF.

The genes are TRBV28 and TRBJ1-4, with TRBD1 as a possible D gene (5 bases). The CDR3 spans 16 residues. V was shortened by 6 bases and J by 0 bases, with 14 bases between the two germline ends. Germline CDR1 is MDHEN and CDR2 is SYDVKM. Here the CDR3 reads CASRGRGAPTNEKLFF. DNA of the CDR3: TGTGCCAGCAGGGGTCGAGGGGCGCCAACTAATGAAAAACTGTTTTTT.

The chain employs TRBV5-4 and TRBJ1-3; D unresolved. The CDR3 consists of 13 residues. Trimming stripped 1 base from V and 4 bases from J, with 6 bases between. Germline lookup yields CDR1 SGHNT and CDR2 YYREEE (reference sequence). CDR3 nucleotide sequence: TGTGCCAGCAGCTTGTTTCAGGGAAACACCATATATTTT. Encoded protein: CASSLFQGNTIYF.

This clone occurred once. The V call is TRBV28, the J call TRBJ2-7, with 7 bases fitting TRBD1. The V gene end was trimmed by 6 bases and the J gene end by 4 bases; junction bases not matched to a gene: 3. The CDR3 has 12 residues. Germline V gene sequence: CDR1 MDHEN, CDR2 SYDVKM. Here the CDR3 reads CASRGQLYEQYF. The CDR3 nucleotides are TGTGCCAGCAGGGGACAGTTATACGAGCAGTACTTC. The full variable domain, completed using reference TRBV28 and TRBJ2-7, is DVKVTQSSRYLVKRTGEKVFLECVQDMDHENMFWYRQDPGLGLRLIYFSYDVKMKEKGDIPEGYSVSREKKERFSLILESASTNQTSMYLCASRGQLYEQYFGPGTRLTVT.